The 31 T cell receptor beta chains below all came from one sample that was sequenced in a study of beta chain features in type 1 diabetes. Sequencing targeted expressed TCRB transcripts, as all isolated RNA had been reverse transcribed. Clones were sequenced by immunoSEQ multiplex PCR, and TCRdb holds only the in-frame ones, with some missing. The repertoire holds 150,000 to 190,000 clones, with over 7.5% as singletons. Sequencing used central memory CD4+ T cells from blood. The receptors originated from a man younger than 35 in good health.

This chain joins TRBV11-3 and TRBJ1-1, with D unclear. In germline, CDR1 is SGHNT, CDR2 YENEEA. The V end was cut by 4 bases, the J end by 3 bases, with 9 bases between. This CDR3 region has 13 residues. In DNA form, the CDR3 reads TGTGCCAGCAGCTCACAACGGGACACTGAAGCTTTCTTT. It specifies CASSSQRDTEAFF.

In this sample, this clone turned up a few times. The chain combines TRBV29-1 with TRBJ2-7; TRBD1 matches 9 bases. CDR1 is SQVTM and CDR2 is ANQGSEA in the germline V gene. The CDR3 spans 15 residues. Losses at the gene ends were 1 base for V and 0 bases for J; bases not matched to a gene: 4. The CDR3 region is CSVEVGTGHSYEQYF. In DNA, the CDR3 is TGCAGCGTTGAAGTAGGGACAGGGCACTCCTACGAGCAGTACTTC.

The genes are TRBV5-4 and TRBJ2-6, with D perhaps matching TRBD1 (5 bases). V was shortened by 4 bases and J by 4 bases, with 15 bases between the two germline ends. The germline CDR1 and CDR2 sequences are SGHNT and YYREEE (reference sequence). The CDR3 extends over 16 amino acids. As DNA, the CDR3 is TGTGCCAGCAGCGGTACAGGTTCTTTGGGGGCCAACGTCCTGACTTTC. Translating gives CASSGTGSLGANVLTF.

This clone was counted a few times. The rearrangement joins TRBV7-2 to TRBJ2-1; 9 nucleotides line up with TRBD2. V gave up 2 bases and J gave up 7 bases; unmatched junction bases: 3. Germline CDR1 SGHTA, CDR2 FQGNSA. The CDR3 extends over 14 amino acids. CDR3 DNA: TGTGCCAGCAGCTTACCGCGGGAGGGGAATGAGCAGTTCTTC. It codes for CASSLPREGNEQFF.

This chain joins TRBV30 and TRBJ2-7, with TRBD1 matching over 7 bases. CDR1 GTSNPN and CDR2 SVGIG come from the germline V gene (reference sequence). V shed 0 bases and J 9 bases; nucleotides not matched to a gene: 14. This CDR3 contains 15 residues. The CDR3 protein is CAWSVQRDSRGGQYF. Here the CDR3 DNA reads TGTGCCTGGAGTGTACAGAGGGACAGCCGCGGAGGGCAGTACTTC.

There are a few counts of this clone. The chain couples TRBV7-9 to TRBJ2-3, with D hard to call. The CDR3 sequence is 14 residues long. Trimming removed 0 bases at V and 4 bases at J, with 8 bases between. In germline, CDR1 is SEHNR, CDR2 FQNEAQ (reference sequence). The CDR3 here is CASSLASLADTQYF. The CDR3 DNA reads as TGTGCCAGCAGCTTAGCCTCCCTCGCAGATACGCAGTATTTT.

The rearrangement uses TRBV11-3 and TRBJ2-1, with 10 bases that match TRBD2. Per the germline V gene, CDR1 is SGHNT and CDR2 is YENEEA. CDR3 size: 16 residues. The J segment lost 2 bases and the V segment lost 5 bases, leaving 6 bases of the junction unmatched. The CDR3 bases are TGTGCCAGCAGCACGGGGACTAGCGACCCCTACAATGAGCAGTTCTTC. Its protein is CASSTGTSDPYNEQFF.

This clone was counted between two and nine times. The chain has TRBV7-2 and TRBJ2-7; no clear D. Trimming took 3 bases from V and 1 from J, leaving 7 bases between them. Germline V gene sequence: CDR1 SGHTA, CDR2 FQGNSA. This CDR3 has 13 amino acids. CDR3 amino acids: CASSLPNSYEQYF. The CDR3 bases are TGTGCCAGCAGCTTGCCTAATTCCTACGAGCAGTACTTC. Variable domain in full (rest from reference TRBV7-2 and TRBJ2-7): GAGVSQSPSNKVTEKGKDVELRCDPISGHTALYWYRQSLGQGLEFLIYFQGNSAPDKSGLPSDRFSAERTGGSVSTLTIQRTQQEDSAVYLCASSLPNSYEQYFGPGTRLTVT.

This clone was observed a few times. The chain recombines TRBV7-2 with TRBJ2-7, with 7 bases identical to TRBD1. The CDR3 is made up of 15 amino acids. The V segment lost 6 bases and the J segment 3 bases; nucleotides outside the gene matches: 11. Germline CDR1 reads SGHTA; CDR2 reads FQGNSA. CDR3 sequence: CASSSGQVGGYEQYF. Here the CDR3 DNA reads TGTGCCAGCAGTTCCGGACAGGTTGGCGGCTACGAGCAGTACTTC.

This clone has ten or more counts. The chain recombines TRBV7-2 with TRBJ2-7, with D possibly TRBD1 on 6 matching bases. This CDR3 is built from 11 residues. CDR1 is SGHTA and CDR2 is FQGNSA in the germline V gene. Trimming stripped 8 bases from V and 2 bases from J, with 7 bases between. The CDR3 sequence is CASEGAYEQYF. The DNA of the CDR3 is TGTGCCAGCGAGGGGGCCTACGAGCAGTACTTC.

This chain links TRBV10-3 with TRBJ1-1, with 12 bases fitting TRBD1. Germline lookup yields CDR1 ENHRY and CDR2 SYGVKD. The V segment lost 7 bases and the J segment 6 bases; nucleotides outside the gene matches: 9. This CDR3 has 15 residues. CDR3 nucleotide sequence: TGTGCCATCATAACAGGGGACAGGGGGCGGGCTGAAGCTTTCTTT. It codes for CAIITGDRGRAEAFF.

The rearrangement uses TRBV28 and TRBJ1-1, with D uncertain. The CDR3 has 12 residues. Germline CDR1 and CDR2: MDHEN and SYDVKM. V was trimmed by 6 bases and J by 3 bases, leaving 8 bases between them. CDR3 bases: TGTGCCAGCAGATCGGGGTACACTGAAGCTTTCTTT. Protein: CASRSGYTEAFF.

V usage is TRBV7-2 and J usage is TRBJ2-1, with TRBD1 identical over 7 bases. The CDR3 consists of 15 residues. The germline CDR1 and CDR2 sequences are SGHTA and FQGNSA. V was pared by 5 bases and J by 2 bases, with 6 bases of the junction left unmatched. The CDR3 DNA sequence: TGTGCCAGCAGCCCCCCAGGACAGGCCTACAATGAGCAGTTCTTC. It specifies CASSPPGQAYNEQFF.

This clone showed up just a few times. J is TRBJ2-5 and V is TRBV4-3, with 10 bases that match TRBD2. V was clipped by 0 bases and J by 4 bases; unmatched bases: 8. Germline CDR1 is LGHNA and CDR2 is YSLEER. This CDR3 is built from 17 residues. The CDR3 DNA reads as TGCGCCAGCAGCCAAGACAGGAGCGGGAGGGTCCCAGAGACCCAGTACTTC. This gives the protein CASSQDRSGRVPETQYF.

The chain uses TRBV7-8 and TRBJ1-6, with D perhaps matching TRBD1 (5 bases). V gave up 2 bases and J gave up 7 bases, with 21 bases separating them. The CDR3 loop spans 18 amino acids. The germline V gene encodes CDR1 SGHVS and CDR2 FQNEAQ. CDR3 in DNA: TGTGCCAGCAGCTTAAGGTTGGGTTATGGGGGAGGCAATTCACCCCTCCACTTT. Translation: CASSLRLGYGGGNSPLHF.

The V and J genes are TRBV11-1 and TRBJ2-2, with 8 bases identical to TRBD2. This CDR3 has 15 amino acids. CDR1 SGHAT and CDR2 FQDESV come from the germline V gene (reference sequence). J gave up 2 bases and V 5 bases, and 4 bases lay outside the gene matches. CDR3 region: CASSRAGANTGELFF. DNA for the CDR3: TGTGCCAGCAGCCGAGCGGGGGCCAACACCGGGGAGCTGTTTTTT.

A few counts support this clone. The CDR3 bases are TGTGCCAGCAGCTCCTCGGGTGGCTACACCTTC. Its protein product is CASSSSGGYTF. The chain employs TRBV7-8 and TRBJ1-2; D remains ambiguous. Germline CDR1 is SGHVS and CDR2 is FQNEAQ. V lost 4 bases, J lost 7 bases, and 7 bases lay in between. The CDR3 is 11 residues long.

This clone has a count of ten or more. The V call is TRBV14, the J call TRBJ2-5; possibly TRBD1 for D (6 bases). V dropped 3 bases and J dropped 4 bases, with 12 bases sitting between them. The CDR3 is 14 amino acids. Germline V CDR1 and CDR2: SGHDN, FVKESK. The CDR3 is CASSHTGLGETQYF. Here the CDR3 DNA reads TGTGCCAGCAGCCACACAGGGTTAGGAGAGACCCAGTACTTC.

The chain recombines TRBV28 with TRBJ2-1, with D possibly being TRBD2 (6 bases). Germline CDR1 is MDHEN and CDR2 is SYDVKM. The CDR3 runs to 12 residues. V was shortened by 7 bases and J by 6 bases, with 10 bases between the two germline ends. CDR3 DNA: TGTGCCAGCATAGCGGACGGCAATGAGCAGTTCTTC. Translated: CASIADGNEQFF.

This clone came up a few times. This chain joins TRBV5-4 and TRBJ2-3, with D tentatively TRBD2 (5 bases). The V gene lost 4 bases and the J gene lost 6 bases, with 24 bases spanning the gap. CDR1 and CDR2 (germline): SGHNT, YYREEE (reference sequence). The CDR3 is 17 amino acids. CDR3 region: CASSPSWARASPDTQYF. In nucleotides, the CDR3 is TGTGCCAGCAGCCCGTCCTGGGCGAGGGCCTCCCCCGATACGCAGTATTTT.

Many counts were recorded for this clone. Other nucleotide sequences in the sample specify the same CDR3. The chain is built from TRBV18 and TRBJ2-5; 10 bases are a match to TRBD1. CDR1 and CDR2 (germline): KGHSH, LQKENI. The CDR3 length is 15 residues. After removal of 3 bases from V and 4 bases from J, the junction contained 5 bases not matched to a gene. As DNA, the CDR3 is TGTGCCAGCTCACCCCCCGGGACAGGGGCAGAGACCCAGTACTTC. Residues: CASSPPGTGAETQYF.

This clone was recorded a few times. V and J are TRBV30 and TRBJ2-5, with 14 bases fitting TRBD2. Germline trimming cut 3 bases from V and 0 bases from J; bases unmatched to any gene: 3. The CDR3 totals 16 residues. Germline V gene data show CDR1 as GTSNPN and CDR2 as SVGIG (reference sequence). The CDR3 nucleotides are TGTGCCTGGAGAAGACTAGCGGGGGGGGACCAAGAGACCCAGTACTTC. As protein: CAWRRLAGGDQETQYF.

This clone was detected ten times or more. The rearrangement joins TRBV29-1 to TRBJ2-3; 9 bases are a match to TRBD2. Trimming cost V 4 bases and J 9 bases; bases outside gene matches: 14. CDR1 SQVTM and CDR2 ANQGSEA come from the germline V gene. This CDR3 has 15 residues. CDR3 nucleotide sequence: TGCAGCGTTGGAAGAGATAGCGGGAGCGGGGGAACGCAGTATTTT. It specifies CSVGRDSGSGGTQYF.

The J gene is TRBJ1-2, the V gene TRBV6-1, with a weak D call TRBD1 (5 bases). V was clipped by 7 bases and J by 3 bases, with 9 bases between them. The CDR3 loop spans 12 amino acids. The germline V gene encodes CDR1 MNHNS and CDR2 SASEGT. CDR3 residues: CASTQGDYGYTF. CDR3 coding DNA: TGTGCCAGCACCCAGGGTGACTATGGCTACACCTTC.

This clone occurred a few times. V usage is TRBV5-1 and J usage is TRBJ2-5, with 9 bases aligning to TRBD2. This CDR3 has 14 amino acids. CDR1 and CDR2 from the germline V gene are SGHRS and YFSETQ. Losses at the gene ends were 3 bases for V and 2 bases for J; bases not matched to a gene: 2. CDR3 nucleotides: TGCGCCAGCAGCTATAGCGGGAGTCAAGAGACCCAGTACTTC. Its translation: CASSYSGSQETQYF.

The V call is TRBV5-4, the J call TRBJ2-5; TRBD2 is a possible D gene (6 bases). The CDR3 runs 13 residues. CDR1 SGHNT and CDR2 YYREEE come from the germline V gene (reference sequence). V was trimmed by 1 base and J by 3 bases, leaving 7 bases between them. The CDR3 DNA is TGTGCCAGCAGCTTGTGGGGGGAAGAGACCCAGTACTTC. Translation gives CASSLWGEETQYF.

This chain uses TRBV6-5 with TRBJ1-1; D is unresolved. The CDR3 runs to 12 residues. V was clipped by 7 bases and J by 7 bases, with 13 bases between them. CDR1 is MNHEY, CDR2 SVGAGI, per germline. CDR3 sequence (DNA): TGTGCCAGCACCGACCAGAGGAATGAAGCTTTCTTT. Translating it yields CASTDQRNEAFF.

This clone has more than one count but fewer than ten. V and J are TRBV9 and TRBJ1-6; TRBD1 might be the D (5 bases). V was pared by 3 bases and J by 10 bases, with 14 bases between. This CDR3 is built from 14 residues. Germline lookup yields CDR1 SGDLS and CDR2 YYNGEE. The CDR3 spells CASSEYQGTSPLHF. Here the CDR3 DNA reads TGTGCCAGCAGCGAGTACCAGGGAACCTCACCCCTCCACTTT.

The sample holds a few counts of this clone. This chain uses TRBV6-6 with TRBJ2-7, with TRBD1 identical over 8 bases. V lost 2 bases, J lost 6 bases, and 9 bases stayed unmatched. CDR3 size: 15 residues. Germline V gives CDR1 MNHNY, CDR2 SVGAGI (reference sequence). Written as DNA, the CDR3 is TGTGCCAGCAGTTACCGGGACAGGCGGCGCGGCGAGCAGTACTTC. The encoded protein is CASSYRDRRRGEQYF.

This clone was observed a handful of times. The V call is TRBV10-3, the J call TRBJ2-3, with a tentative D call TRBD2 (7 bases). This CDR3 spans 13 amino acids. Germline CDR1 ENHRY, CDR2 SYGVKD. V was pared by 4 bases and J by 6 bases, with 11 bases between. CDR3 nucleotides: TGTGCCATCAGTGGAGGGAGGGGGGATACGCAGTATTTT. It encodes CAISGGRGDTQYF.

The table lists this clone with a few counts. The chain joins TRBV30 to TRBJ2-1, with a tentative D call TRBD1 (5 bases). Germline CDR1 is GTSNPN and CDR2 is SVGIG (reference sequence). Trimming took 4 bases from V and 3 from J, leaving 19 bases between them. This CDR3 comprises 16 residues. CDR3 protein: CAWTHTRQTRYNEQFF. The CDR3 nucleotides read TGTGCCTGGACCCATACAAGACAGACTCGCTACAATGAGCAGTTCTTC.